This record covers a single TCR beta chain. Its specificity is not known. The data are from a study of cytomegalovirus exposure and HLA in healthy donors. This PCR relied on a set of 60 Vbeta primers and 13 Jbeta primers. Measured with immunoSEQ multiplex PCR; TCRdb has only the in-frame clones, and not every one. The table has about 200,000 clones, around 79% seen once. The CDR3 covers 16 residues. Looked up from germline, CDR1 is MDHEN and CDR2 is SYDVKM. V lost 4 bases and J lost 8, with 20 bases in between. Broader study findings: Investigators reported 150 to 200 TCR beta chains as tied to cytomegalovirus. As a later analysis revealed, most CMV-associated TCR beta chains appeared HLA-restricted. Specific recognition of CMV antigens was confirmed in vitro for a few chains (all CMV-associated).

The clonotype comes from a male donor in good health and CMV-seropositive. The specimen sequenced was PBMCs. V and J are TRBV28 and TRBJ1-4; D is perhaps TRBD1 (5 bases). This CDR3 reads CASSSALGVRSEKLFF. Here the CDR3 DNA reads TGTGCCAGCAGTTCCGCCTTAGGGGTGAGGAGCGAAAAACTGTTTTTT.